This T cell receptor (beta chain) was profiled in a study of T cells in Graves' hyperthyroidism and ophthalmopathy. Study outcomes and limitations: Among thyroid clonotypes expanded above 0.001, most also appeared in blood.

Germline V gene sequence: CDR1 GTSNPN, CDR2 SVGIG (reference sequence). Trimming shortened V by 4 bases and J by 6 bases, and 10 bases separated the two germline ends. This CDR3 contains 12 residues. For this clonotype: The antigen is unknown. It may be a read error: a sequence one base away is much more abundant.

Criteria for exclusion of patients were uncontrolled infection, other autoimmune disease, pregnancy or lactation. Clinical symptoms, serum thyroxine, TRAb, thyroid ultrasound and orbital computed tomography informed diagnoses. Amplified TCR beta CDR3 regions derived from RNA transcripts. During a first-round RT-PCR of the TCR CDR3, the HTBI primer set was used. Each CDR3 protein gets one entry after TCRdb re-called the multiplex PCR reads with MiXCR. The table lists 550,000 to 600,000 distinct CDR3 sequences, about 45% of them singletons. The chain joins TRBV30 to TRBJ1-5; D remains unclear. Specimen: peripheral blood or thyroid tissue (not recorded which). The origin of this receptor is an adult woman with Graves' disease, either hyperthyroidism or ophthalmopathy (not recorded which). The DNA of the CDR3 is TGTGCCTGGACCCCCCCGGGTCAGCCCCAGCATTTT. Translated: CAWTPPGQPQHF.